The 13 T cell receptor beta chains listed next were all sequenced from one sample in a study of shared clonotypes between healthy human individuals. Repertoires were generated with immunoSEQ multiplex PCR, while TCRdb's copy carries only in-frame clones and drops some. The table shows roughly 510,000 clones, with about three quarters occurring only once. What was sequenced was PBMCs. The receptors stem from a woman between 40 and 50 years old in good health. Some clones in this sample may be carry-over from other donors' samples.

The J gene is TRBJ2-1, the V gene TRBV7-9; 9 bases align to TRBD1. After removal of 3 bases from V and 4 bases from J, the junction contained 16 bases not matched to a gene. The CDR3 spans 19 residues. In germline, CDR1 is SEHNR, CDR2 FQNEAQ (reference sequence). As DNA, the CDR3 is TGTGCCAGCAGCTTGGGATGGGACAGGGTAAAAGGGGGGTACAATGAGCAGTTCTTC. As protein: CASSLGWDRVKGGYNEQFF.

This rearrangement joins TRBV5-1 to TRBJ2-7; TRBD1 matches 10 bases. The germline V gene has CDR1 SGHRS and CDR2 YFSETQ. This CDR3 is built from 13 residues. With 4 bases clipped from V and 5 bases from J, the junction kept 3 bases outside the gene matches. The CDR3 spells CASSIGTGDEQYF. The CDR3 coding sequence is TGCGCCAGCAGCATAGGGACAGGGGACGAGCAGTACTTC.

Notes on this clone: Other nucleotide sequences in the sample specify the same CDR3. The gene calls are TRBV30 and TRBJ1-1; 9 bases map to TRBD1. The CDR3 is 13 amino acids. The ends lost 1 base at V and 4 bases at J; junction bases unmatched: 1. Germline CDR1 GTSNPN, CDR2 SVGIG (reference sequence). The CDR3 sequence: CAWSGQGGTEAFF. CDR3 sequence (DNA): TGTGCCTGGAGTGGACAGGGGGGCACTGAAGCTTTCTTT.

The chain uses TRBV6-1 and TRBJ1-4, with unresolved D. The CDR3 runs 14 residues. Trimming took 6 bases from V and 3 from J, leaving 11 bases between them. Looked up from germline, CDR1 is MNHNS and CDR2 is SASEGT. CDR3 protein: CASRREASNEKLFF. CDR3 DNA sequence: TGTGCCAGCAGACGGGAGGCGTCTAATGAAAAACTGTTTTTT.

Ten or more counts support this clone. Different DNA sequences within this sample yield the same CDR3. The chain combines TRBV5-1 with TRBJ1-3, with D uncertain. Trimming pared 4 bases from V and 1 base from J, leaving 6 bases between. CDR3 length: 13 amino acids. The V gene's germline CDR1 is SGHRS and CDR2 YFSETQ. CDR3 residues: CASSQDSGNTIYF. The CDR3 DNA reads as TGCGCCAGCAGCCAGGATTCTGGAAACACCATATATTTT.

This sequence joins TRBV18 and TRBJ1-5; 8 bases align to TRBD1. The V and J ends lost 3 bases and 6 bases, in that order; junction bases with no gene match: 13. There are 17 residues in the CDR3. Germline values: CDR1 KGHSH, CDR2 LQKENI. The CDR3 loop reads CASSPRGGPGGGQPQHF. The CDR3 DNA reads as TGTGCCAGCTCACCTCGGGGAGGGCCAGGGGGCGGTCAGCCCCAGCATTTT.

The chain couples TRBV7-2 to TRBJ1-5; no clear D. The length of the CDR3 is 14 residues. The V end was cut by 1 base, the J end by 4 bases, with 8 bases between. CDR1 and CDR2 (germline): SGHTA, FQGNSA. In DNA form, the CDR3 reads TGTGCCAGCAGCTTAGTGCCAGATAATCAGCCCCAGCATTTT. Residues: CASSLVPDNQPQHF.

The V and J genes are TRBV6-5 and TRBJ2-2; possible D gene TRBD1, 5 bases. This CDR3 is built from 14 residues. The germline CDR1 and CDR2 sequences are MNHEY and SVGAGI. Deletions cut 2 bases from V and 6 bases from J, with 10 bases between. The CDR3 nucleotides are TGTGCCAGCAGTTACCTCAGGGTGCCCGGGGAGCTGTTTTTT. This gives the protein CASSYLRVPGELFF.

This chain joins TRBV27 and TRBJ2-5; TRBD2 matches 8 bases. CDR1 and CDR2 (germline): MNHEY, SMNVEV (reference sequence). CDR3 size: 14 residues. V shed 6 bases and J 3 bases; nucleotides not matched to a gene: 6. CDR3 nucleotides: TGTGCCAGCAGCCTTCGAGCGGGAGAAGAGACCCAGTACTTC. The encoded protein is CASSLRAGEETQYF.

J is TRBJ2-7 and V is TRBV9; 14 positions agree with TRBD2. V lost 4 bases to trimming and J lost 12 bases; unmatched junction nucleotides: 9. The CDR3 totals 14 residues. Germline CDR1 is SGDLS and CDR2 is YYNGEE. The CDR3, as DNA: TGTGCCAGCAGCCCAAGACTAGCGGGAGGGCCTTCGTACTTC. Protein: CASSPRLAGGPSYF.

This chain links TRBV9 with TRBJ2-5; either TRBD1 or TRBD2 may fit D (5 bases each). From germline, CDR1 is SGDLS and CDR2 YYNGEE. V was pared by 0 bases and J by 5 bases, with 14 bases between. The CDR3 contains 15 residues. Here the CDR3 reads CASSVDEGFGETQYF. In DNA form, the CDR3 reads TGTGCCAGCAGCGTAGATGAGGGGTTCGGGGAGACCCAGTACTTC.

CDR3 nucleotides: TGTGCCAGCAGTTCCTACAGGGGGCGTGGCTATGGCTACACCTTC. Its translation is CASSSYRGRGYGYTF. V gene TRBV28 combines with J gene TRBJ1-2; TRBD1 matches 9 bases. Trimming at V came to 4 bases and at J to 4 bases, leaving 7 bases not matched to a gene. Germline assignment: CDR1 MDHEN and CDR2 SYDVKM. This CDR3 is 15 amino acids long.

This rearrangement joins TRBV9 to TRBJ2-1, with 7 bases fitting TRBD2. The CDR3 runs to 15 residues. The V gene end was trimmed by 3 bases and the J gene end by 5 bases; junction bases not matched to a gene: 8. Germline V lookup: CDR1 SGDLS, CDR2 YYNGEE. CDR3 DNA sequence: TGTGCCAGCAGCGCAGGGAGGGCCTCGAACAATGAGCAGTTCTTC. It yields the protein CASSAGRASNNEQFF. The full variable domain, completed using reference TRBV9 and TRBJ2-1, is DSGVTQTPKHLITATGQRVTLRCSPRSGDLSVYWYQQSLDQGLQFLIQYYNGEERAKGNILERFSAQQFPDLHSELNLSSLELGDSALYFCASSAGRASNNEQFFGPGTRLTVL.